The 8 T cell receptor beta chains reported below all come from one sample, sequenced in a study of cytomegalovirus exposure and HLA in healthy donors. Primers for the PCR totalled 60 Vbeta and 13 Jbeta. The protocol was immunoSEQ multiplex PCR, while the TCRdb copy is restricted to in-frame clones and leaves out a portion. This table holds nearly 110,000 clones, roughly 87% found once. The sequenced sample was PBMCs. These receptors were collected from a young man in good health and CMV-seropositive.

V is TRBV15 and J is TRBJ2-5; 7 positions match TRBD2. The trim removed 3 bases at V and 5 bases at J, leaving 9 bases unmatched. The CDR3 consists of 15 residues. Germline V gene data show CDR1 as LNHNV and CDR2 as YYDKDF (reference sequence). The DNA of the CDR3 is TGTGCCACCAGCAGGGACGGGGGAGGGTCGGAGACCCAGTACTTC. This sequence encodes CATSRDGGGSETQYF.

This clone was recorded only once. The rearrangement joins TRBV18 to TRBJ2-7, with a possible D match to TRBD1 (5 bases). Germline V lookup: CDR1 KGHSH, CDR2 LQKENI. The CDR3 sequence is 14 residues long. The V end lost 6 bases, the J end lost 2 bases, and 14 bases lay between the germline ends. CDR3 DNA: TGTGCCAGCTCTAATAGGGGCCTTACCTACGAGCAGTACTTC. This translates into CASSNRGLTYEQYF.

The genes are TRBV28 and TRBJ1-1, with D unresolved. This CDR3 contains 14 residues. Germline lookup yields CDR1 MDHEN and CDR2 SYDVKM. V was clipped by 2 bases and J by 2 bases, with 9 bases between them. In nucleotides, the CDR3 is TGTGCCAGCAGTTTAGAACAGAGTAACACTGAAGCTTTCTTT. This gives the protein CASSLEQSNTEAFF.

CDR3 coding DNA: TGCGCCAGCAGGACAGGGGGCTTCTCTAACACTGAAGCTTTCTTT. Amino acids: CASRTGGFSNTEAFF. This chain connects TRBV4-1 to TRBJ1-1; 10 bases align to TRBD1. Germline CDR1 reads MGHRA; CDR2 reads YSYEKL. V gave up 6 bases and J gave up 2 bases; unmatched junction bases: 6. The CDR3 sequence is 15 residues long.

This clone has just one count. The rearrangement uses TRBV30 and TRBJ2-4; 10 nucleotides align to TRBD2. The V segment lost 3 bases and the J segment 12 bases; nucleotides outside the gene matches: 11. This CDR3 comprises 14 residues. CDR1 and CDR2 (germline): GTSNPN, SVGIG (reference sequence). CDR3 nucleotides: TGTGCCTGGAGCAGCGGGGGGGCTTATAGCAGTCAGTACTTC. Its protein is CAWSSGGAYSSQYF. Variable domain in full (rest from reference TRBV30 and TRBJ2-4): SQTIHQWPATLVQPVGSPLSLECTVEGTSNPNLYWYRQAAGRGLQLLFYSVGIGQISSEVPQNLSASRPQDRQFILSSKKLLLSDSGFYLCAWSSGGAYSSQYFGAGTRLSVL.

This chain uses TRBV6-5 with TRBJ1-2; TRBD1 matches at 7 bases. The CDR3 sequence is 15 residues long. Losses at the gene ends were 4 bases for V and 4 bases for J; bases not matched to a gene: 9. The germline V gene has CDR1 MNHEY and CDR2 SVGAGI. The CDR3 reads CASSSQQGRLYGYTF. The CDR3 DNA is TGTGCCAGCAGTTCCCAACAGGGGAGGCTCTATGGCTACACCTTC.

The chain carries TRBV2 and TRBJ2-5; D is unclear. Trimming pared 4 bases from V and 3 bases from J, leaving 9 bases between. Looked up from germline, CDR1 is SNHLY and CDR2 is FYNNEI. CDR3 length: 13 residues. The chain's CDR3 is CASSGVAEETQYF. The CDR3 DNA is TGTGCCAGCAGTGGAGTCGCTGAAGAGACCCAGTACTTC.

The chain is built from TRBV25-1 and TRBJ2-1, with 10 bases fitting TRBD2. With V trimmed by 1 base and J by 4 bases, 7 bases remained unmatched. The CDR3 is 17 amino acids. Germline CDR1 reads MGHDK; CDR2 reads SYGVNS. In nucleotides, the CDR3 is TGTGCCAGCAGTGAATTGGTTAGCGGGGGGTTGTACAATGAGCAGTTCTTC. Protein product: CASSELVSGGLYNEQFF.